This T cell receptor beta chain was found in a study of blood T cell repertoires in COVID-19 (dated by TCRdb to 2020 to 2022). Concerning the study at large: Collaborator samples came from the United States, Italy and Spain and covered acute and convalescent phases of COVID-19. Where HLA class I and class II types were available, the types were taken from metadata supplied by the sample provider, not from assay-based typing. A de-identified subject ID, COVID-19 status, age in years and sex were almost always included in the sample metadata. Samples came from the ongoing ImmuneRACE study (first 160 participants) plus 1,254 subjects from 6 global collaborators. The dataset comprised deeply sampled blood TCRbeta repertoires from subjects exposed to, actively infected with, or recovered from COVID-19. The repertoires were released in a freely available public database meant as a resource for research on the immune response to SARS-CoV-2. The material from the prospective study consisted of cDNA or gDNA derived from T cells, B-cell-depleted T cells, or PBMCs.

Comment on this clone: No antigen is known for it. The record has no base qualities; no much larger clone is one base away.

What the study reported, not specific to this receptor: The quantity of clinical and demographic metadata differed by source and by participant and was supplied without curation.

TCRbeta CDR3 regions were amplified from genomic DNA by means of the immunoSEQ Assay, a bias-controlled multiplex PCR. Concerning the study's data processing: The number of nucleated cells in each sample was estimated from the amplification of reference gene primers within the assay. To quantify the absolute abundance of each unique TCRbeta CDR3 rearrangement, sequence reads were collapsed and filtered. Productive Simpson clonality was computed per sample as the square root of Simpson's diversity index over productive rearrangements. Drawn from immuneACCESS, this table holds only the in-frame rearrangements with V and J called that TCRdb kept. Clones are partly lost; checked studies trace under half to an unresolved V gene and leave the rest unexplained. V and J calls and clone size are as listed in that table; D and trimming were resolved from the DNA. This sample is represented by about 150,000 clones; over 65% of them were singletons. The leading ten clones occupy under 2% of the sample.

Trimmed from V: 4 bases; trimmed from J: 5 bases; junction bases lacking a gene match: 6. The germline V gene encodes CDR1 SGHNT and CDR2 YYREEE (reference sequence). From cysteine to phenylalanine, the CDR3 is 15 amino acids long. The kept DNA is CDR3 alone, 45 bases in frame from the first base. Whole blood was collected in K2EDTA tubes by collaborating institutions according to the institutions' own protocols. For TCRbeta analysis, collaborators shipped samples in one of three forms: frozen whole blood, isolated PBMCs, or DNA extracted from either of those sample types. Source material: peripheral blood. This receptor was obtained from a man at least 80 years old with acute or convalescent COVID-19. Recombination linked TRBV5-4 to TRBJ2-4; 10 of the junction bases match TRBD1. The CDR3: CASSPQTGGENIQYF. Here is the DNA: TGTGCCAGCAGCCCTCAGACAGGGGGCGAAAACATTCAGTACTTC.